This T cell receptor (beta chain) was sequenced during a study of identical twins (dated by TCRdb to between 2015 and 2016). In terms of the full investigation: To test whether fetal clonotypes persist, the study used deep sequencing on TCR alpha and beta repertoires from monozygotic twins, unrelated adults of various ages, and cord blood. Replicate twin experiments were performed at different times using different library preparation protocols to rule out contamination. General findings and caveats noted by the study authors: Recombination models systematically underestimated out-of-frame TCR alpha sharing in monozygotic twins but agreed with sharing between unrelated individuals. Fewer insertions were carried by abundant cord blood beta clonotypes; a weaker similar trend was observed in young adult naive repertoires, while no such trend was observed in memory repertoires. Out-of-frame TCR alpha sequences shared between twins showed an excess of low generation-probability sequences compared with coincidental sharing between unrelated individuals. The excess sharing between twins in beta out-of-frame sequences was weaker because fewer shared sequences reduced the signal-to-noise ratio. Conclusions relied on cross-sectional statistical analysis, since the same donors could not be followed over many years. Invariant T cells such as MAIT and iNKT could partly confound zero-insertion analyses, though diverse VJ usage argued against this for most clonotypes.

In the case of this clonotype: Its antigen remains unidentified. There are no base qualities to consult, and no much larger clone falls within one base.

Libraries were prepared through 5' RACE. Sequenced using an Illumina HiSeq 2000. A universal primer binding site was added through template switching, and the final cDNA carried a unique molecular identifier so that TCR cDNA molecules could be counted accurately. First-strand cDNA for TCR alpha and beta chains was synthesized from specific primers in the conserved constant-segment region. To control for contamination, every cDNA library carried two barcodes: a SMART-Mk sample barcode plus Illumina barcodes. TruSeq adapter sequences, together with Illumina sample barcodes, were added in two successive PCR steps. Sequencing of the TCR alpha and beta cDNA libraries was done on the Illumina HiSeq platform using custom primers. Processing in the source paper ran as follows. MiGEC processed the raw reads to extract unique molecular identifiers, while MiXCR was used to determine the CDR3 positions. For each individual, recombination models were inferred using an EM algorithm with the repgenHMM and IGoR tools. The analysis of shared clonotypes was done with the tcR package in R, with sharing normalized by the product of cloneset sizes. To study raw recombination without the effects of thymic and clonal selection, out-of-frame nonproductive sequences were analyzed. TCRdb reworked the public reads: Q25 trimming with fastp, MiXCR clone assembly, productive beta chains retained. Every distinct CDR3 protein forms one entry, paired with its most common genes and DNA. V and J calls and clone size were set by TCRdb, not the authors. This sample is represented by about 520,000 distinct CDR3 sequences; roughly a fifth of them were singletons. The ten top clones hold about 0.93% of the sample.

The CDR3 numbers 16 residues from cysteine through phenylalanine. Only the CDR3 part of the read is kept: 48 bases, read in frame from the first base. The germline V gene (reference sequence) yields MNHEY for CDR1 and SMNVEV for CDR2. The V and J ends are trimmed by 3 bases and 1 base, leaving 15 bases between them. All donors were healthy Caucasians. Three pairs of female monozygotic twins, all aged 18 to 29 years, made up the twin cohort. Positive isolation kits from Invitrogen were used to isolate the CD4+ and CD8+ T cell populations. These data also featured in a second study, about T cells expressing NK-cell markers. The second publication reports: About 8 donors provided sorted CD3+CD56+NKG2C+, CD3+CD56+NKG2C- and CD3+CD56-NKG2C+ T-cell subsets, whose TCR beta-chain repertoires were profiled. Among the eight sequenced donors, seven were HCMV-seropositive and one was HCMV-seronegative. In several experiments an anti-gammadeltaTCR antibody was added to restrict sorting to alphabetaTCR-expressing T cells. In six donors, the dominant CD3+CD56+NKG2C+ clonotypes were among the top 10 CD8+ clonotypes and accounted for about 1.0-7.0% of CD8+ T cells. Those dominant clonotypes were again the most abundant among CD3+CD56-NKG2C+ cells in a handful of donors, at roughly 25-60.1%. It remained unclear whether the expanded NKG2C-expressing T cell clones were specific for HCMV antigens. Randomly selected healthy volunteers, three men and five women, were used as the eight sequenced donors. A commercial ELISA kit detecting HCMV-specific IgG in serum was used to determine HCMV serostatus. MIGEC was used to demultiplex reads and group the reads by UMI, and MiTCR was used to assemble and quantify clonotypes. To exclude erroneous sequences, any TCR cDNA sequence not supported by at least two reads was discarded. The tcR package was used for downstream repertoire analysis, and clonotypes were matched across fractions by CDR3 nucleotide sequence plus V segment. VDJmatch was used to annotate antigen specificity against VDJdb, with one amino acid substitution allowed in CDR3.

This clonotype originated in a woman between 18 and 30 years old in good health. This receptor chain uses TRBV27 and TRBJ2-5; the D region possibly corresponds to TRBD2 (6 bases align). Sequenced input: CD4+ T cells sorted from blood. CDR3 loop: CASSFAHKLAQETQYF. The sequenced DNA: TGTGCCAGCAGTTTCGCGCACAAACTAGCCCAAGAGACCCAGTACTTC.